The 2 T cell receptor beta chains listed next were all sequenced from one sample in a study of cytomegalovirus exposure and HLA in healthy donors. PCR used 60 Vbeta primers and 13 Jbeta primers. Clones were read by immunoSEQ multiplex PCR, and TCRdb kept only the in-frame ones, dropping some. The sample carries about 97,000 clones, about four fifths recorded once. The sequenced sample consisted of PBMCs. Receptor source: a man aged 40-49 years in good health and CMV-seropositive.

The chain combines TRBV30 with TRBJ2-2; no clear D. This CDR3 spans 15 amino acids. Trimming removed 3 bases from V and 2 bases from J, with 13 bases in between. Germline V gene data show CDR1 as GTSNPN and CDR2 as SVGIG (reference sequence). The CDR3 bases are TGTGCCTGGAGCGTCAGAGGCGTAAACACCGGGGAGCTGTTTTTT. Protein sequence: CAWSVRGVNTGELFF.

The V and J genes are TRBV4-2 and TRBJ1-2; TRBD1 agrees at 7 bases. The J segment lost 0 bases and the V segment lost 2 bases, leaving 6 bases of the junction unmatched. The germline gives CDR1 LGHNA, CDR2 YNFKEQ. CDR3 length: 16 residues. CDR3 amino acids: CASSQPNQGANYGYTF. CDR3 nucleotide sequence: TGTGCCAGCAGCCAACCGAACCAGGGGGCTAACTATGGCTACACCTTC.